The entry that follows covers one TCR beta chain sequence. This specimen comes from a study of blood T cell repertoires in COVID-19. Study as a whole: The analysed material was cDNA or gDNA that came from T cells, B-cell-depleted T cells, or PBMCs.

The repertoire was sequenced with immunoSEQ multiplex PCR; TCRdb's copy has only in-frame clones and lacks some. The table shows about 300,000 clones, with 85% to 90% occurring only once. Looked up from germline, CDR1 is MGHRA and CDR2 is YSYEKL. The CDR3 is made up of 22 amino acids. With 0 bases clipped from V and 1 base from J, the junction kept 15 bases outside the gene matches. This clonotype was obtained from a woman aged 18 to 35 who had recovered from COVID-19. The rearrangement links TRBV4-1 to TRBJ2-1; 13 bases are a match to TRBD2. The sequencing sample was made of PBMCs or T cells enriched from blood (not recorded which). Here the CDR3 DNA reads TGCGCCAGCAGCCAAGATTCGGGGGTAAGGACTAGCGGGAGTTTTTCCTACAATGAGCAGTTCTTC. Its translation: CASSQDSGVRTSGSFSYNEQFF.